The next 7 T cell receptor beta chains were all read from a single sample in a study of immune cell composition in non-small cell lung cancer. Method: immunoSEQ multiplex PCR; TCRdb's copy keeps in-frame clones and lacks some. Here the sample spans 3,500 or so clones, almost 70% being singletons. The sequenced sample was lung tumor tissue. Receptor source: a human donor with non-small cell lung cancer.

The CDR3 loop is CASSEERRLNSPLHF. The CDR3 DNA reads TGTGCCAGCAGTGAAGAGAGGCGGCTTAATTCACCCCTCCACTTT. The chain is built from TRBV6-1 and TRBJ1-6; D uncertain. The CDR3 is 15 residues long. Germline values: CDR1 MNHNS, CDR2 SASEGT. Trimming cost V 1 base and J 6 bases, with 10 bases left between them.

J is TRBJ2-2 and V is TRBV4-3; 10 bases agree with TRBD2. The CDR3 consists of 18 residues. Germline V gives CDR1 LGHNA, CDR2 YSLEER. Trimming removed 3 bases from V and 2 bases from J; junction bases left unmatched: 9. CDR3 DNA: TGCGCCAGCAGCCAGGGGCTAGCGGGGGCCGTTAACACCGGGGAGCTGTTTTTT. This codes for CASSQGLAGAVNTGELFF.

This clone has a handful of counts. J is TRBJ2-7 and V is TRBV6-5; 9 bases align to TRBD1. This CDR3 is 15 amino acids long. The V gene's germline CDR1 is MNHEY and CDR2 SVGAGI. Germline trimming cut 6 bases from V and 0 bases from J; bases unmatched to any gene: 6. The CDR3, as DNA: TGTGCCAGCAGCCAAGACAGGGGGAGCTCCTACGAGCAGTACTTC. Residues: CASSQDRGSSYEQYF.

This chain connects TRBV18 to TRBJ1-1; 8 nucleotides match TRBD1. Germline CDR1 and CDR2: KGHSH and LQKENI. V lost 4 bases and J lost 6; bases outside the gene matches: 16. CDR3 size: 17 residues. The CDR3 nucleotides are TGTGCCAGCTCACGGATCACGGACAGGGCTGGGTACCCTGAAGCTTTCTTT. Its translation is CASSRITDRAGYPEAFF.

By its share, this clone is medium-sized (0.01 to 0.1%). The rearrangement uses TRBV19 and TRBJ2-1, with D perhaps matching TRBD2 (5 bases). V was clipped by 3 bases and J by 6 bases, with 12 bases between them. The CDR3 has 14 residues. Looked up from germline, CDR1 is LNHDA and CDR2 is SQIVND (reference sequence). The CDR3 here is CASSMAGKTNEQFF. The CDR3 DNA reads TGTGCCAGTAGTATGGCCGGGAAAACCAATGAGCAGTTCTTC.

The chain uses TRBV6-1 and TRBJ1-1; TRBD1 is a possible D gene (5 bases). V lost 6 bases to trimming and J lost 6 bases, with 17 bases between them. In germline, CDR1 is MNHNS, CDR2 SASEGT. The CDR3 sequence is 14 residues long. As DNA, the CDR3 is TGTGCCAGCAGCTCCGCGGGGCTGGGAGCTGAAGCTTTCTTT. Protein: CASSSAGLGAEAFF.

The chain is built from TRBV11-2 and TRBJ2-2; 8 positions agree with TRBD1. The trim removed 1 base at V and 7 bases at J, leaving 5 bases unmatched. CDR1 SGHAT and CDR2 FQNNGV come from the germline V gene. CDR3 length equals 15 residues. The CDR3 DNA follows: TGTGCCAGCAGCTTAGGCACACAGGGGGTCGGGGAGCTGTTTTTT. Translated: CASSLGTQGVGELFF.